This TCR beta chain was sequenced in a study of T-cell memory formation after mild COVID-19. General observations from the study: While clones contracting from day 15 to 85 were balanced between CD4 and CD8, later expanders leaned CD4+.

This clonotype was observed a few times. Its antigen is not identified. The germline gives CDR1 MNHNY, CDR2 SVGAGI (reference sequence). Trimming removed 8 bases from V and 4 bases from J, with 11 bases in between. The CDR3 consists of 12 residues. 5'RACE primed from the constant segment yielded TCR alpha and TCR beta cDNA libraries bearing sample barcodes and UMIs. TCRdb called the 5' RACE reads again in MiXCR, with one record for every CDR3 protein. The repertoire holds roughly 320,000 distinct CDR3 sequences, with around 28% as singletons. Sample: PBMCs or a T cell subset sorted from them (not recorded which). The chain couples TRBV6-6 to TRBJ2-5; D might be TRBD2 (7 bases). This clonotype was sampled from an adult woman who had mild COVID-19 (a few samples of this study predate the infection). Cell type and time point are not known. In DNA form, the CDR3 reads TGTGCCAGCCGGGGGGCGGGAGAGACCCAGTACTTC. Its protein is CASRGAGETQYF.